This is a list of T cell receptor beta chains from one sample in a study of T cell responses to AZD1222 COVID-19 vaccine. Assay: immunoSEQ multiplex PCR; the TCRdb copy retains only in-frame clones and omits some. The sample contains around 140,000 clones, around 94% of which appear only once. The material sequenced was peripheral blood, taken 28 days after the second AZD1222 dose. Every receptor here comes from an adult who received the AZD1222 COVID-19 vaccine. Each CDR3 is given with its conserved first and last residue. Each record gives: J gene, V gene, clone size, D gene, CDR3 protein, CDR3 DNA. The D gene is left open where the match is weak. Expanded clones are given a class, and other clones once, few, many or no size at all.

j_call: TRBJ1-5
v_call: TRBV30
clone_size: once
d_call: .
cdr3_aa: CAWSNRADQPQHF
cdr3_nt: TGTGCCTGGTCCAACAGGGCAGATCAGCCCCAGCATTTT

j_call: TRBJ1-5
v_call: TRBV27
clone_size: few
d_call: .
cdr3_aa: CASSSGYSNQPQHF
cdr3_nt: TGTGCCAGCAGTTCGGGGTATAGCAATCAGCCCCAGCATTTT

j_call: TRBJ1-3
v_call: TRBV19
clone_size: .
d_call: .
cdr3_aa: CASSIAGTPRGNTIYF
cdr3_nt: TGTGCCAGTAGTATCGCCGGGACACCGAGGGGAAACACCATATATTTT

j_call: TRBJ2-3
v_call: TRBV9
clone_size: .
d_call: TRBD1
cdr3_aa: CASSVQGAGDTQYF
cdr3_nt: TGTGCCAGCAGCGTACAGGGGGCTGGGGATACGCAGTATTTT

j_call: TRBJ2-1
v_call: TRBV7-2
clone_size: .
d_call: TRBD1
cdr3_aa: CASSLAGQGYNEQFF
cdr3_nt: TGTGCCAGCAGCTTAGCAGGACAGGGCTACAATGAGCAGTTCTTC

j_call: TRBJ1-2
v_call: TRBV12-3/TRBV12-4
clone_size: .
d_call: .
cdr3_aa: CASSSTVSYGYTF
cdr3_nt: TGTGCCAGCAGTTCCACAGTGTCCTATGGCTACACCTTC

j_call: TRBJ2-2
v_call: TRBV11-2
clone_size: once
d_call: TRBD1
cdr3_aa: CASRGRDRDNTGELFF
cdr3_nt: TGTGCCAGCAGGGGCCGGGACAGGGACAACACCGGGGAGCTGTTTTTT

j_call: TRBJ1-1
v_call: TRBV25-1
clone_size: .
d_call: TRBD1
cdr3_aa: CASSADRGIEAFF
cdr3_nt: TGTGCCAGCAGTGCGGACAGGGGCATTGAAGCTTTCTTT

j_call: TRBJ1-1
v_call: TRBV11-2
clone_size: .
d_call: .
cdr3_aa: CASSLPPGAMNTEAFF
cdr3_nt: TGTGCCAGCAGCTTACCCCCAGGAGCGATGAACACTGAAGCTTTCTTT

j_call: TRBJ1-1
v_call: TRBV5-1
clone_size: .
d_call: TRBD1
cdr3_aa: CASSLTGEISAEAFF
cdr3_nt: TGCGCCAGCAGCTTGACAGGGGAAATTTCAGCTGAAGCTTTCTTT

j_call: TRBJ1-1
v_call: TRBV28
clone_size: .
d_call: .
cdr3_aa: CASTLTRNTEAFF
cdr3_nt: TGTGCCAGCACTCTCACCCGGAACACTGAAGCTTTCTTT

j_call: TRBJ1-1
v_call: TRBV28
clone_size: .
d_call: .
cdr3_aa: CASSLTGTNTEAFF
cdr3_nt: TGTGCCAGCAGTTTAACAGGGACGAACACTGAAGCTTTCTTT

j_call: TRBJ1-1
v_call: TRBV19
clone_size: .
d_call: TRBD1
cdr3_aa: CASSRAGTGATEAFF
cdr3_nt: TGTGCCAGTAGTAGAGCCGGGACAGGGGCCACTGAAGCTTTCTTT

j_call: TRBJ1-6
v_call: TRBV18
clone_size: .
d_call: .
cdr3_aa: CASSPNSDSPLHF
cdr3_nt: TGTGCCAGCTCACCCAACAGCGATTCACCCCTCCACTTT

j_call: TRBJ2-3
v_call: TRBV19
clone_size: once
d_call: .
cdr3_aa: CASSSGLFITQYF
cdr3_nt: TGTGCCAGTAGTTCGGGACTTTTTATTACGCAGTATTTT

j_call: TRBJ1-6
v_call: TRBV4-2
clone_size: .
d_call: .
cdr3_aa: CASTLTEGSYNSPLHF
cdr3_nt: TGTGCCAGCACCTTAACCGAGGGTTCCTATAATTCACCCCTCCACTTT